The 25 T cell receptor beta chains presented below share a single source sample, sequenced in a study of blood T cell repertoires in COVID-19. Some clones are missing from TCRdb's copy, which holds only in-frame ones; the method was immunoSEQ multiplex PCR. Of approximately 68,000 clones listed, roughly 82% were seen once; the top ten hold 16%. The sequencing sample was made of peripheral blood. Receptors were obtained from a man aged 80 or over with active COVID-19.

At least ten counts were recorded for this clone. This chain uses TRBV3-1 (or the pseudogene TRBV3-2) with TRBJ2-1; possibly TRBD2 for D (6 bases). CDR3 length: 16 residues. Germline values: CDR1 LGHDT, CDR2 YNNKEL (reference sequence). The V end was cut by 3 bases, the J end by 0 bases, with 12 bases between. CDR3 sequence reads: CASSHPGGNSYNEQFF. For the CDR3, the DNA is TGTGCCAGCAGCCATCCGGGCGGGAACTCCTACAATGAGCAGTTCTTC.

V and J are TRBV29-1 and TRBJ2-3, with a possible D match to TRBD2 (5 bases). This CDR3 spans 14 amino acids. V was cut by 7 bases and J by 0 bases, with 14 bases left in between. Germline CDR1 and CDR2: SQVTM and ANQGSEA. This chain's CDR3 is CSARTSYSTDTQYF. CDR3 bases: TGCAGCGCTAGGACTTCATATAGCACAGATACGCAGTATTTT.

The V and J genes are TRBV28 and TRBJ1-2; D unclear. Trimming cost V 8 bases and J 7 bases, with 23 bases left between them. The CDR3 is 15 residues long. Per the germline V gene, CDR1 is MDHEN and CDR2 is SYDVKM. The CDR3 here is CASRLMMVGKGGYTF. As DNA, the CDR3 is TGTGCCAGCCGCCTTATGATGGTCGGGAAGGGTGGCTACACCTTC.

The chain employs TRBV5-4 and TRBJ2-3; 8 bases fit TRBD2. Losses at the gene ends were 7 bases for V and 4 bases for J; bases not matched to a gene: 14. Germline V gives CDR1 SGHNT, CDR2 YYREEE (reference sequence). The CDR3 is made up of 16 amino acids. The chain's CDR3 is CASSEAGTRVSDTQYF. The CDR3 DNA follows: TGTGCCAGCTCCGAAGCGGGGACTAGGGTTTCAGATACGCAGTATTTT.

The gene calls are TRBV29-1 and TRBJ2-3, with a weak D call TRBD1 (6 bases). The CDR3 totals 10 residues. Trimming stripped 7 bases from V and 8 bases from J, with 10 bases between. Germline-derived CDR1 and CDR2 are SQVTM and ANQGSEA. This CDR3 is CSGRDTTQYF. The DNA of the CDR3 is TGCAGCGGCCGGGACACTACGCAGTATTTT.

The chain has TRBV5-1 and TRBJ2-3; 9 bases are a match to TRBD1. The germline V gene has CDR1 SGHRS and CDR2 YFSETQ. J was trimmed by 0 bases and V by 0 bases; bases with no gene match: 5. The CDR3 is made up of 17 amino acids. The CDR3 loop is CASSLGTGASSTDTQYF. The CDR3, as DNA: TGCGCCAGCAGCTTGGGGACAGGGGCCTCTAGCACAGATACGCAGTATTTT.

This clone was recorded a few times. The gene calls are TRBV4-1 and TRBJ2-7; 9 bases are a match to TRBD1. This CDR3 spans 15 amino acids. Trimming cost V 4 bases and J 3 bases; bases outside gene matches: 7. Looked up from germline, CDR1 is MGHRA and CDR2 is YSYEKL. The CDR3 loop reads CASSLSRTGDYEQYF. Here the CDR3 DNA reads TGCGCCAGCAGCCTTTCTAGGACAGGGGACTACGAGCAGTACTTC.

The genes are TRBV19 and TRBJ2-1, with TRBD2 matching 7 bases. CDR1 LNHDA and CDR2 SQIVND come from the germline V gene (reference sequence). The V gene end was trimmed by 3 bases and the J gene end by 2 bases; junction bases not matched to a gene: 4. CDR3 length: 15 amino acids. CDR3 nucleotide sequence: TGTGCCAGTAGTATCGGGGGAGGGACCTACAATGAGCAGTTCTTC. Translation gives CASSIGGGTYNEQFF.

The rearrangement joins TRBV2 to TRBJ1-6; D is ambiguous. Germline loops: CDR1 SNHLY, CDR2 FYNNEI. The germline V and J ends were trimmed by 3 bases and 14 bases, with 8 bases remaining between them. This CDR3 spans 11 amino acids. The CDR3 here is CASSDESSLHF. DNA of the CDR3: TGTGCCAGCAGTGACGAGTCGTCCCTCCACTTT. Drawing the rest from reference TRBV2 and TRBJ1-6, the complete variable domain is EPEVTQTPSHQVTQMGQEVILRCVPISNHLYFYWYRQILGQKVEFLVSFYNNEISEKSEIFDDQFSVERPDGSNFTLKIRSTKLEDSAMYFCASSDESSLHFGNGTRLTVT.

The chain is built from TRBV6-6 and TRBJ1-2; 7 positions match TRBD1. Germline-derived CDR1 and CDR2 are MNHNY and SVGAGI (reference sequence). The CDR3 has 14 amino acids. V was clipped by 1 base and J by 4 bases; unmatched bases: 3. The chain's CDR3 is CASSYLQGIYGYTF. DNA for the CDR3: TGTGCCAGCAGTTACTTACAGGGGATCTATGGCTACACCTTC.

The CDR3 loop is CASSLGLVGWDNEQFF. The DNA of the CDR3 is TGCGCCAGCAGCCTAGGACTAGTGGGATGGGACAATGAGCAGTTCTTC. The chain joins TRBV5-1 to TRBJ2-1; 7 bases are shared with TRBD2. V trimming: 4 bases; J trimming: 5 bases; junction bases outside the gene matches: 12. Germline CDR1 reads SGHRS; CDR2 reads YFSETQ. This CDR3 spans 16 amino acids. The full variable domain, rest sourced from reference TRBV5-1 and TRBJ2-1, is KAGVTQTPRYLIKTRGQQVTLSCSPISGHRSVSWYQQTPGQGLQFLFEYFSETQRNKGNFPGRFSGRQFSNSRSEMNVSTLELGDSALYLCASSLGLVGWDNEQFFGPGTRLTVL.

V usage is TRBV4-2 and J usage is TRBJ2-5, with TRBD2 matching 10 bases. This CDR3 is 16 amino acids long. V was clipped by 0 bases and J by 5 bases; unmatched bases: 6. Looked up from germline, CDR1 is LGHNA and CDR2 is YNFKEQ. The CDR3 nucleotides read TGTGCCAGCAGCCAAGAGGAAGCGGGGGGGCTGGAGACCCAGTACTTC. This encodes CASSQEEAGGLETQYF.

This clone was seen only a few times. The chain is built from TRBV19 and TRBJ1-5, with D unresolved. The CDR3 has 13 amino acids. V was clipped by 4 bases and J by 6 bases, with 10 bases between them. Germline values: CDR1 LNHDA, CDR2 SQIVND (reference sequence). CDR3 bases: TGTGCCAGTAGTACGACTTGGCGTCAGCCCCAGCATTTT. Amino acids: CASSTTWRQPQHF.

This sequence joins TRBV7-9 and TRBJ1-2; D perhaps matches TRBD1 (5 bases). CDR1 is SEHNR and CDR2 is FQNEAQ in the germline V gene (reference sequence). Trimming took 1 base from V and 2 from J, leaving 5 bases between them. CDR3 length equals 13 residues. DNA for the CDR3: TGTGCCAGCAGCTTAGGACAGAACTATGGCTACACCTTC. It is translated as CASSLGQNYGYTF. Drawing the rest from reference TRBV7-9 and TRBJ1-2, the complete variable domain is DTGVSQNPRHKITKRGQNVTFRCDPISEHNRLYWYRQTLGQGPEFLTYFQNEAQLEKSRLLSDRFSAERPKGSFSTLEIQRTEQGDSAMYLCASSLGQNYGYTFGSGTRLTVV.

The J gene is TRBJ2-5, the V gene TRBV28; the match to TRBD2 covers 8 bases. Germline CDR1 and CDR2: MDHEN and SYDVKM. The J segment lost 5 bases and the V segment lost 3 bases, leaving 14 bases of the junction unmatched. The CDR3 runs to 17 residues. Here the CDR3 DNA reads TGTGCCAGCAGTTTTTTCCTCCGGGAGGGTGATCGGGAGACCCAGTACTTC. Translating gives CASSFFLREGDRETQYF.

This clone was recorded only once. The chain is built from TRBV7-9 and TRBJ2-2; possibly TRBD2 for D (6 bases). The CDR3 spans 17 residues. The germline CDR1 and CDR2 sequences are SEHNR and FQNEAQ (reference sequence). The V end lost 3 bases, the J end lost 4 bases, and 18 bases lay between the germline ends. CDR3 protein: CASSFLLVRESTGELFF. The CDR3 bases are TGTGCCAGCAGCTTCCTCCTAGTCCGGGAGTCCACCGGGGAGCTGTTTTTT.

V gene TRBV28 combines with J gene TRBJ2-1; 7 bases align to TRBD2. With 4 bases clipped from V and 0 bases from J, the junction kept 12 bases outside the gene matches. Germline V gene sequence: CDR1 MDHEN, CDR2 SYDVKM. This CDR3 has 18 residues. CDR3 sequence: CASSSRVRGKSSYNEQFF. The DNA of the CDR3 is TGTGCCAGCAGTTCGCGGGTGCGGGGGAAAAGCTCCTACAATGAGCAGTTCTTC.

CDR3 bases: TGCGCCAGCAGCTTGGTAGGTCAGGGCACAGATACGCAGTATTTT. Its protein is CASSLVGQGTDTQYF. This chain uses TRBV5-1 with TRBJ2-3; unclear D gene. With 0 bases removed from V and 1 base from J, the gap between germline ends came to 9 bases. CDR1 SGHRS and CDR2 YFSETQ come from the germline V gene. The CDR3 is made up of 15 amino acids.

J is TRBJ2-5 and V is TRBV18; perhaps TRBD1 as D (6 bases). The CDR3 totals 14 residues. Per the germline V gene, CDR1 is KGHSH and CDR2 is LQKENI. V shed 5 bases and J shed 3 bases, with 13 bases lying between them. The CDR3 loop is CASSGLQGKETQYF. For the CDR3, the DNA is TGTGCCAGCTCAGGTTTACAGGGTAAAGAGACCCAGTACTTC.

This clone was counted at least ten times. The chain combines TRBV7-9 with TRBJ2-1; the match to TRBD1 covers 7 bases. The CDR3 covers 15 residues. V lost 5 bases to trimming and J lost 0 bases; unmatched junction nucleotides: 4. CDR1 and CDR2 (germline): SEHNR, FQNEAQ (reference sequence). Written as DNA, the CDR3 is TGTGCCAGCAGCCGCAGGGGGAGCTCCTACAATGAGCAGTTCTTC. Its translation: CASSRRGSSYNEQFF.

The CDR3 here is CASSSTGGNSGNTIYF. The CDR3 nucleotides read TGTGCCAGCTCATCGACAGGGGGCAACTCTGGAAACACCATATATTTT. V gene TRBV18 combines with J gene TRBJ1-3; 10 bases map to TRBD1. V dropped 5 bases and J dropped 0; count of bases not matched to a gene: 4. The CDR3 has 16 residues. Per germline, CDR1 KGHSH and CDR2 LQKENI.

The chain links TRBV7-6 to TRBJ2-3; D is unresolved. Trimming removed 5 bases from V and 3 bases from J, with 9 bases in between. Germline V gene data show CDR1 as SGHVS and CDR2 as FNYEAQ. The CDR3 loop spans 13 amino acids. For the CDR3, the DNA is TGTGCCAGCAGCCCACACCCTACAGATACGCAGTATTTT. This translates into CASSPHPTDTQYF.

This chain uses TRBV7-6 with TRBJ1-5, with D tentatively TRBD1 (5 bases). Germline V CDR1 and CDR2: SGHVS, FNYEAQ. Trimming cost V 0 bases and J 4 bases, with 13 bases left between them. The CDR3 spans 16 residues. The CDR3 nucleotides read TGTGCCAGCAGCTTAGCGCGGGGGACCCTGAATCAGCCCCAGCATTTT. Protein sequence: CASSLARGTLNQPQHF. The variable domain in full, completed from reference TRBV7-6 and TRBJ1-5, reads GAGVSQSPRYKVTKRGQDVALRCDPISGHVSLYWYRQALGQGPEFLTYFNYEAQQDKSGLPNDRFSAERPEGSISTLTIQRTEQRDSAMYRCASSLARGTLNQPQHFGDGTRLSIL.

V and J are TRBV6-5 and TRBJ2-5, with 7 bases lining up with TRBD1. After removal of 6 bases from V and 4 bases from J, the junction contained 5 bases not matched to a gene. CDR3 length: 13 amino acids. Germline V gene data show CDR1 as MNHEY and CDR2 as SVGAGI. The CDR3 spells CASSNRGAETQYF. CDR3 nucleotide sequence: TGTGCCAGCAGCAACAGGGGTGCAGAGACCCAGTACTTC.

The chain combines TRBV28 with TRBJ2-1; 9 bases line up with TRBD2. The CDR3 totals 13 residues. Germline CDR1 is MDHEN and CDR2 is SYDVKM. The ends lost 8 bases at V and 2 bases at J; junction bases unmatched: 1. The CDR3 loop reads CASRLAAYNEQFF. For the CDR3, the DNA is TGTGCCAGCCGACTAGCGGCCTACAATGAGCAGTTCTTC.